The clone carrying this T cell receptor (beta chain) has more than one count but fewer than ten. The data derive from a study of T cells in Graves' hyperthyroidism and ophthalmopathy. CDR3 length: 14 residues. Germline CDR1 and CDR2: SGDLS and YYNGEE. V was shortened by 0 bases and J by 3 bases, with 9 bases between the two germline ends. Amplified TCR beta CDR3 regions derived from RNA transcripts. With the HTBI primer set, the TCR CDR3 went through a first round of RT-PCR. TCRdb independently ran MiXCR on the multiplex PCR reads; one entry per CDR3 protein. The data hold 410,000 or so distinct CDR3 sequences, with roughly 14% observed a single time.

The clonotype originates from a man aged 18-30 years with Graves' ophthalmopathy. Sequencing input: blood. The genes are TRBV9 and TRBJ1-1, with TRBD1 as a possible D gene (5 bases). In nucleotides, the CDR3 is TGTGCCAGCAGCGTAGTTGGGGCGTACACTGAAGCTTTCTTT. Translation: CASSVVGAYTEAFF.